Shown below are 31 T cell receptor beta chains from a single sample sequenced in a study of blood T cells in healthy people across ages. Together with a sample-barcoded 5' primer, a J-beta primer mix was included in a second PCR lasting roughly 6 to 12 cycles. TCRdb recomputed calls from the 5' RACE reads with MiXCR, one row per CDR3 protein. This table has 750,000 to 850,000 distinct CDR3 sequences, roughly 25% appearing once. This sample was also put to use in a study of T cells of mothers and their children.

The sample taken for sequencing was blood. These receptors were taken from a boy between 5 and 17 years old in good health.

V is TRBV29-1 and J is TRBJ2-5; TRBD1 agrees at 7 bases. The closer fit of TRBJ2-7 to the DNA end suggests the J call may be wrong. This CDR3 comprises 12 residues. From germline, CDR1 is SQVTM and CDR2 ANQGSEA. The chain's CDR3 is CSGRQGNYEQYF. In DNA, the CDR3 is TGCAGCGGACGACAGGGCAACTACGAGCAGTACTTC.

The genes are TRBV4-1 and TRBJ1-1, with a tentative D call TRBD1 (5 bases). V dropped 4 bases and J dropped 4 bases, with 16 bases sitting between them. The CDR3 length is 15 residues. Germline CDR1 MGHRA, CDR2 YSYEKL. The CDR3 is CASSRTLGESTEAFF. For the CDR3, the DNA is TGCGCCAGCAGCCGAACTTTGGGGGAGAGCACTGAAGCTTTCTTT.

The chain carries TRBV30 and TRBJ2-7, with D possibly matching TRBD1 (6 bases). The CDR3 has 12 amino acids. CDR1 and CDR2 (germline): GTSNPN, SVGIG (reference sequence). The V and J ends lost 1 base and 5 bases respectively, with 9 bases between them. The CDR3 sequence: CAWSDQGNEQYF. The DNA of the CDR3 is TGTGCCTGGAGTGATCAGGGGAACGAGCAGTACTTC.

Turning to this clonotype: An end of the junction does not agree with germline; a read error may underlie this. CDR3 sequence reads: CSVVNGGTGGF. The CDR3 bases are TGCAGCGTTGTAAACGGGGGAACAGGGGGGTTT. V usage is TRBV29-1 and J usage is TRBJ1-1, with 8 bases fitting TRBD1. In germline, CDR1 is SQVTM, CDR2 ANQGSEA. The CDR3 has 11 residues.

This rearrangement joins TRBV27 to TRBJ2-3; 8 bases line up with TRBD2. Per germline, CDR1 MNHEY and CDR2 SMNVEV (reference sequence). The V gene end was trimmed by 3 bases and the J gene end by 2 bases; junction bases not matched to a gene: 10. The CDR3 has 17 amino acids. In DNA, the CDR3 is TGTGCCAGCAGTTTTTTTGGAGCGGGAGACCACACAGATACGCAGTATTTT. Translated, it gives CASSFFGAGDHTDTQYF.

Only a few counts were recorded for this clonotype. The chain couples TRBV7-9 to TRBJ2-1; TRBD1 agrees at 9 bases. The last part of the DNA fits TRBJ2-7 better; the J call may be wrong. Germline CDR1 SEHNR, CDR2 FQNEAQ (reference sequence). The CDR3 runs 15 residues. The CDR3 region has the DNA TGTGCCAGCAGCTCCGGGACAGGGAAAAATTACGAGCAGTACTTC. This translates into CASSSGTGKNYEQYF.

Only a few counts were recorded for this clonotype. The CDR3 loop reads CASSQVRGYTDTQYF. Here the CDR3 DNA reads TGTGCCAGCAGCCAAGTGCGGGGGTACACAGATACGCAGTATTTT. The chain is built from TRBV3-1 and TRBJ2-3, with 7 bases fitting TRBD2. There are 15 residues in the CDR3. Germline V gives CDR1 LGHDT, CDR2 YNNKEL (reference sequence). With V trimmed by 1 base and J by 2 bases, 3 bases remained unmatched.

This clonotype was counted between two and nine times. The chain combines TRBV11-2 with TRBJ2-7, with 9 bases that match TRBD2. This CDR3 has 14 amino acids. Germline CDR1 is SGHAT and CDR2 is FQNNGV. The V and J ends lost 1 base and 6 bases, in that order; junction bases with no gene match: 4. Here the CDR3 DNA reads TGTGCCAGCAGCTTAGTAGCGGGAGTCCCCGAGCAGTACTTC. Amino acids: CASSLVAGVPEQYF.

The chain uses TRBV3-1 and TRBJ2-5; no clear D gene. The CDR3 consists of 13 residues. Trimming stripped 5 bases from V and 3 bases from J, with 10 bases between. Germline V gives CDR1 LGHDT, CDR2 YNNKEL (reference sequence). Here the CDR3 reads CASSLSSKETQYF. The CDR3 region has the DNA TGTGCCAGCAGCTTATCCAGCAAAGAGACCCAGTACTTC.

This clonotype came up a few times. No conserved phenylalanine or tryptophan ends this CDR3, so it is likely a read error. This sequence joins TRBV5-1 and TRBJ1-4, with D possibly TRBD1 on 5 matching bases. CDR1 and CDR2 (germline): SGHRS, YFSETQ. Trimming pared 0 bases from V and 0 bases from J, leaving 12 bases between. The CDR3 is 17 amino acids. The CDR3, as DNA: TGCGCCAGCAGCTTGGCCTGGGGCCCCGCAACTAATGAAAAACTGTTTCTT. It yields the protein CASSLAWGPATNEKLFL.

This clonotype was picked up a small number of times. The DNA for the CDR3 is TGTGCCAGCAGCCTCCAGCCCCGAGGACTAGCGGTCTCCTACGAGCAGTACTTC. Translating gives CASSLQPRGLAVSYEQYF. The chain recombines TRBV11-2 with TRBJ2-7, with 10 bases that match TRBD2. The CDR3 is 18 residues long. Germline V lookup: CDR1 SGHAT, CDR2 FQNNGV. The V gene end was trimmed by 5 bases and the J gene end by 0 bases; junction bases not matched to a gene: 13.

This clonotype was picked up a small number of times. The V gene is TRBV4-1, the J gene TRBJ2-5, with D tentatively TRBD1 (6 bases). Between the trimmed V and J ends, which lost 1 base and 2 bases, there was a span of 14 bases. CDR1 is MGHRA and CDR2 is YSYEKL in the germline V gene. This CDR3 comprises 16 residues. CDR3 bases: TGCGCCAGCAGCCAAGCGGGACACGGAGCACAAGAGACCCAGTACTTC. Amino acid sequence: CASSQAGHGAQETQYF.

V is TRBV29-1 and J is TRBJ1-1; D uncertain. Germline CDR1 is SQVTM and CDR2 is ANQGSEA. V was clipped by 7 bases and J by 2 bases, with 14 bases between them. This CDR3 comprises 13 residues. DNA for the CDR3: TGCAGCGCCGACGGACCCATCAACACTGAAGCTTTCTTT. Its translation: CSADGPINTEAFF.

The CDR3: CASSLASSVHEQYF. In DNA form, the CDR3 reads TGTGCCAGCAGCTTAGCCTCTAGCGTGCACGAGCAGTACTTC. The J gene is TRBJ2-7, the V gene TRBV7-2; TRBD2 is a possible D gene (6 bases). V dropped 0 bases and J dropped 5 bases, with 11 bases sitting between them. The germline V gene has CDR1 SGHTA and CDR2 FQGNSA. This CDR3 is 14 amino acids long. Combining the CDR3 with reference TRBV7-2 and TRBJ2-7 gives the whole variable domain GAGVSQSPSNKVTEKGKDVELRCDPISGHTALYWYRQSLGQGLEFLIYFQGNSAPDKSGLPSDRFSAERTGGSVSTLTIQRTQQEDSAVYLCASSLASSVHEQYFGPGTRLTVT.

The CDR3: CSVSEGAHPNEQFF. Here the CDR3 DNA reads TGCAGCGTTTCTGAGGGGGCGCACCCCAATGAGCAGTTCTTC. The rearrangement links TRBV29-1 to TRBJ2-1; TRBD1 matches at 7 bases. Looked up from germline, CDR1 is SQVTM and CDR2 is ANQGSEA. The CDR3 totals 14 residues. V lost 5 bases, J lost 6 bases, and 10 bases stayed unmatched.

The sample holds a few counts of this clonotype. The V and J genes are TRBV7-9 and TRBJ2-7, with 8 bases fitting TRBD1. CDR1 and CDR2 (germline): SEHNR, FQNEAQ (reference sequence). This CDR3 spans 15 amino acids. V dropped 4 bases and J dropped 5; count of bases not matched to a gene: 10. This chain's CDR3 is CASSSPSQGVDEQYF. Here the CDR3 DNA reads TGTGCCAGCAGCTCCCCATCACAGGGGGTAGACGAGCAGTACTTC.

Only a few counts were recorded for this clonotype. The chain combines TRBV3-1 with TRBJ2-7, with D uncertain. The CDR3 covers 13 residues. The ends were cut back, 4 bases at V and 4 bases at J, with 11 bases in the middle. Germline CDR1 and CDR2: LGHDT and YNNKEL (reference sequence). CDR3 loop: CASSPLGQYEQYF. CDR3 nucleotide sequence: TGTGCCAGCAGCCCCCTAGGGCAGTACGAGCAGTACTTC.

The chain carries TRBV5-1 and TRBJ2-1, with D maybe TRBD1 (5 bases). V was cut by 2 bases and J by 9 bases, with 9 bases left in between. CDR3 size: 12 residues. Germline CDR1 and CDR2: SGHRS and YFSETQ. The CDR3 loop reads CASSFQGIEQFF. The CDR3 bases are TGCGCCAGCAGCTTTCAGGGCATTGAGCAGTTCTTC.

The table lists this clonotype with a few counts. V and J are TRBV7-3 and TRBJ2-1; D may be TRBD2 (7 bases). Trimming took off 6 bases at V and 9 bases at J, with 24 bases between the two ends. This CDR3 comprises 16 residues. Per germline, CDR1 SGHTA and CDR2 FQGTGA. The CDR3 here is CASREGGVLGRGEQFF. The CDR3 DNA is TGTGCCAGCAGGGAAGGGGGGGTCCTTGGCCGGGGTGAGCAGTTCTTC.

The J gene is TRBJ2-6, the V gene TRBV5-1; 7 bases are shared with TRBD1. The germline CDR1 and CDR2 sequences are SGHRS and YFSETQ. The CDR3 contains 15 residues. The V gene end was trimmed by 4 bases and the J gene end by 2 bases; junction bases not matched to a gene: 3. The CDR3 protein is CASSDTGAGANVLTF. CDR3 nucleotide sequence: TGCGCCAGCAGCGACACAGGGGCTGGGGCCAACGTCCTGACTTTC. Supplemented by reference TRBV5-1 and TRBJ2-6, the full variable domain reads KAGVTQTPRYLIKTRGQQVTLSCSPISGHRSVSWYQQTPGQGLQFLFEYFSETQRNKGNFPGRFSGRQFSNSRSEMNVSTLELGDSALYLCASSDTGAGANVLTFGAGSRLTVL.

The rearrangement uses TRBV28 and TRBJ2-3, with 7 bases aligning to TRBD1. The CDR3 loop spans 14 amino acids. Unmatched junction bases numbered 4, after V lost 6 bases and J lost 1 base. Germline V gene lookup returns CDR1 MDHEN and CDR2 SYDVKM. CDR3 nucleotide sequence: TGTGCCAGCAGAACAACAGGGGGCACAGATACGCAGTATTTT. Protein sequence: CASRTTGGTDTQYF.

CDR3: CAWRERGGTDTQYF. The CDR3 DNA is TGTGCCTGGAGGGAGCGGGGGGGCACAGATACGCAGTATTTT. The chain combines TRBV30 with TRBJ2-3; 9 nucleotides align to TRBD2. The CDR3 is 14 residues long. Per the germline V gene, CDR1 is GTSNPN and CDR2 is SVGIG (reference sequence). Trimming removed 3 bases from V and 1 base from J; junction bases left unmatched: 2. Full variable domain (remainder filled in from reference TRBV30 and TRBJ2-3): SQTIHQWPATLVQPVGSPLSLECTVEGTSNPNLYWYRQAAGRGLQLLFYSVGIGQISSEVPQNLSASRPQDRQFILSSKKLLLSDSGFYLCAWRERGGTDTQYFGPGTRLTVL.

This rearrangement joins TRBV3-1 to TRBJ2-5, with 7 positions matching TRBD2. The CDR3 runs to 15 residues. V lost 4 bases to trimming and J lost 0 bases; unmatched junction nucleotides: 5. CDR1 is LGHDT and CDR2 is YNNKEL in the germline V gene (reference sequence). CDR3 amino acids: CASSREGHNQETQYF. In DNA, the CDR3 is TGTGCCAGCAGCCGGGAGGGCCACAACCAAGAGACCCAGTACTTC.

V is TRBV7-3 and J is TRBJ1-1; a weak D match, TRBD1 (5 bases). Germline values: CDR1 SGHTA, CDR2 FQGTGA. Trimming took off 1 base at V and 14 bases at J, with 29 bases between the two ends. CDR3 size: 17 residues. CDR3 sequence reads: CASSLSEGPRSNTEVFF. CDR3 DNA: TGTGCCAGCAGCTTAAGTGAGGGGCCGAGGTCGAACACTGAAGTCTTCTTT. Combining the CDR3 with reference TRBV7-3 and TRBJ1-1 gives the whole variable domain GAGVSQTPSNKVTEKGKYVELRCDPISGHTALYWYRQSLGQGPEFLIYFQGTGAADDSGLPNDRFFAVRPEGSVSTLKIQRTERGDSAVYLCASSLSEGPRSNTEVFFGQGTRLTVV.

This clonotype was seen a few times. The V and J genes are TRBV3-1 and TRBJ2-1; D is perhaps TRBD1 (6 bases). V was trimmed by 0 bases and J by 15 bases, leaving 15 bases between them. CDR1 is LGHDT and CDR2 is YNNKEL in the germline V gene (reference sequence). The CDR3 is made up of 13 amino acids. The CDR3 nucleotides are TGTGCCAGCAGCCAAGACCCGTCAGGGGCCGCGTTCTTC. This sequence encodes CASSQDPSGAAFF.

V gene TRBV11-3 combines with J gene TRBJ2-1; perhaps TRBD2 as D (6 bases). The ends were cut back, 4 bases at V and 6 bases at J, with 16 bases in the middle. The germline CDR1 and CDR2 sequences are SGHNT and YENEEA. This CDR3 has 15 amino acids. CDR3 coding DNA: TGTGCCAGCAGCTCCGACGACCTGGGGGGCAATGAGCAGTTCTTC. Translated, it gives CASSSDDLGGNEQFF.

The rearrangement links TRBV6-2 or TRBV6-3 to TRBJ1-2; D possibly corresponds to TRBD1 (6 bases). CDR3 size: 14 residues. Trimming left V 8 bases short and J 2 bases short, with 15 bases between. From germline, CDR1 is MNHEY and CDR2 SVGEGT. The CDR3 region has the DNA TGTGCCAGCGGTACTTCTACAGGGAACTATGGCTACACCTTC. This sequence encodes CASGTSTGNYGYTF.

This clonotype was counted a few times. This sequence joins TRBV19 and TRBJ1-1, with D possibly TRBD1 on 5 matching bases. Germline CDR1 LNHDA, CDR2 SQIVND (reference sequence). V lost 10 bases and J lost 5, with 11 bases in between. The CDR3 length is 11 residues. CDR3: CATSQGTEAFF. The DNA of the CDR3 is TGTGCCACTTCCCAGGGAACTGAAGCTTTCTTT.

This clonotype was counted between two and nine times. V usage is TRBV24-1 and J usage is TRBJ2-5; the D is unclear. Trimming removed 1 base from V and 5 bases from J, with 13 bases in between. The germline V gene has CDR1 KGHDR and CDR2 SFDVKD. This CDR3 has 15 residues. The CDR3 DNA follows: TGTGCCACCAGTGATTTATGGTTGGGTACTGAGACCCAGTACTTC. This gives the protein CATSDLWLGTETQYF.

The chain carries TRBV28 and TRBJ2-3; 9 nucleotides align to TRBD2. Per the germline V gene, CDR1 is MDHEN and CDR2 is SYDVKM. The length of the CDR3 is 14 residues. CDR3 in DNA: TGTGCTGTCGGGAGACTAGCGGGCACAGATACGCAGTATTTT. Protein product: CAVGRLAGTDTQYF.

In its sample, this clonotype was seen a few times. The gene calls are TRBV12-3 or TRBV12-4 and TRBJ2-1; 13 nucleotides match TRBD2. The J call may be incorrect, as the DNA end agrees better with TRBJ2-7. The CDR3 spans 15 residues. The CDR3 DNA reads TGTGCCAGCAGCAGGACTAGCGGGGGTATCTACGAGCAGTACTTC. It codes for CASSRTSGGIYEQYF.